Reported below is one T cell receptor (beta chain). Here immunoSEQ multiplex PCR was the method, and the copy in TCRdb shows in-frame clones only, minus some. The repertoire holds tens of thousands of clones, roughly 82% seen once, with around 20% in the top ten. The data originate from a study of blood T cell repertoires in COVID-19. As for the study in general: Specimens from acute and convalescent COVID-19 originated in the United States, Italy and Spain.

Material: peripheral blood. The sequence derives from a human donor in a cohort sampled during active COVID-19.

The CDR3 DNA sequence: TGTGCCAGCAGTCCAGGGACAGGGGGCGAGCAGTACTTC. Its protein is CASSPGTGGEQYF. The rearrangement uses TRBV6-6 and TRBJ2-7; 11 nucleotides agree with TRBD1. The CDR3 loop spans 13 amino acids. V shed 5 bases and J 6 bases; nucleotides not matched to a gene: 3. The V gene's germline CDR1 is MNHNY and CDR2 SVGAGI (reference sequence).